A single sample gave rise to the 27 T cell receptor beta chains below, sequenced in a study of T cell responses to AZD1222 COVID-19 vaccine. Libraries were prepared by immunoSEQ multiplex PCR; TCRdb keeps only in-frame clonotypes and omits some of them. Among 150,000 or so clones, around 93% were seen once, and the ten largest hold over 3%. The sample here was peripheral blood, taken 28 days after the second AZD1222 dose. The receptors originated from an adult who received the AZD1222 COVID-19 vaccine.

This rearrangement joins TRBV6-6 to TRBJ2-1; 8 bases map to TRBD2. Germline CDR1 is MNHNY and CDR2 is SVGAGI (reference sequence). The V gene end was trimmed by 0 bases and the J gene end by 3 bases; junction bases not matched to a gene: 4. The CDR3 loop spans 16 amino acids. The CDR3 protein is CASSYSGGRFYNEQFF. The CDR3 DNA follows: TGTGCCAGCAGTTACTCGGGCGGGAGGTTCTACAATGAGCAGTTCTTC.

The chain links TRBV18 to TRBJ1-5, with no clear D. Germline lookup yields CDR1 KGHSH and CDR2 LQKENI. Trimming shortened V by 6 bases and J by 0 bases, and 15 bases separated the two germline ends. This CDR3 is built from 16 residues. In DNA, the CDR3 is TGTGCCAGCTCCCCGGGCGGTTCAAATAGCAATCAGCCCCAGCATTTT. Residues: CASSPGGSNSNQPQHF.

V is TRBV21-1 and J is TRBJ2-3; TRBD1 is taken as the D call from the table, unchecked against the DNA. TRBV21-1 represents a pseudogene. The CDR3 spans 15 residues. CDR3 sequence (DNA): TGTGCCAGCAGCCCGTGGGACAGGGTGGCAGATACGCAGTATTTT. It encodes CASSPWDRVADTQYF.

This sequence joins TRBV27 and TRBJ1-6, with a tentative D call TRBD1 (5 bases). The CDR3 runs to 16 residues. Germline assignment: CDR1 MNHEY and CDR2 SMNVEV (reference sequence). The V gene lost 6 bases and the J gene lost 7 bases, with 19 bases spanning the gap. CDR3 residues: CASSRGVRATNSPLHF. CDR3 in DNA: TGTGCCAGCAGCCGGGGGGTCAGGGCGACGAATTCACCCCTCCACTTT.

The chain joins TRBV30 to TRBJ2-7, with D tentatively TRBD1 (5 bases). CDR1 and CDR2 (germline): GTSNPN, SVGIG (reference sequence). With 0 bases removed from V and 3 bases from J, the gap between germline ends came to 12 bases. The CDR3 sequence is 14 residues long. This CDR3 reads CAWSVPGADYEQYF. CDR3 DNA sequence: TGTGCCTGGAGTGTACCTGGGGCGGACTACGAGCAGTACTTC.

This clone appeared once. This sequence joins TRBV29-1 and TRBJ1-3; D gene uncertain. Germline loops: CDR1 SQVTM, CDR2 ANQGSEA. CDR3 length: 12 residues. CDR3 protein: CRSGGSGNTIYF. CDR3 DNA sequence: TGCAGGAGCGGAGGCTCTGGAAACACCATATATTTT.

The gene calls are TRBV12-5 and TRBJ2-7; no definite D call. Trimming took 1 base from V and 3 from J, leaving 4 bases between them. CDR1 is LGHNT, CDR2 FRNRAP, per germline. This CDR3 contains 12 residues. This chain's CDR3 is CASGLGIYEQYF. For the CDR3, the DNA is TGTGCTAGTGGTTTGGGTATCTACGAGCAGTACTTC.

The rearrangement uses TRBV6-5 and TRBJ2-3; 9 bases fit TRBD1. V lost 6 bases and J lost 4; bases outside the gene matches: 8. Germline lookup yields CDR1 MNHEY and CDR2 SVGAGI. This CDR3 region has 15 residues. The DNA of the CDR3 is TGTGCCAGCAGCTGGTGGGACAGGGAATCAGATACGCAGTATTTT. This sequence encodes CASSWWDRESDTQYF.

CDR3 protein: CASSTGLISYNSPLHF. CDR3 in DNA: TGTGCCAGCAGCACCGGACTGATCTCCTATAATTCACCCCTCCACTTT. The genes are TRBV5-5 and TRBJ1-6; D unresolved. V was clipped by 4 bases and J by 0 bases, with 11 bases between them. The V gene's germline CDR1 is SGHKS and CDR2 YYEKEE (reference sequence). This CDR3 is 16 amino acids long.

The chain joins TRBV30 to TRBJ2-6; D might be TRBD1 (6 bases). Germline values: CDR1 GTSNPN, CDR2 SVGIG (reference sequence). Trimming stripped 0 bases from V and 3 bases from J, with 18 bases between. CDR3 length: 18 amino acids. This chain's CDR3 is CAWSVTGQGLIGANVLTF. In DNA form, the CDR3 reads TGTGCCTGGAGTGTAACAGGGCAGGGTCTGATTGGGGCCAACGTCCTGACTTTC.

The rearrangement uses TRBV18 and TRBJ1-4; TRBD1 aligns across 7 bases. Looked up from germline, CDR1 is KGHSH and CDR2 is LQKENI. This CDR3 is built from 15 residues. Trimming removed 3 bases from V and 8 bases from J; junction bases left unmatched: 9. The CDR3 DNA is TGTGCCAGCTCACCGGACCCGGGACAGTCCGAAAAACTGTTTTTT. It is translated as CASSPDPGQSEKLFF.

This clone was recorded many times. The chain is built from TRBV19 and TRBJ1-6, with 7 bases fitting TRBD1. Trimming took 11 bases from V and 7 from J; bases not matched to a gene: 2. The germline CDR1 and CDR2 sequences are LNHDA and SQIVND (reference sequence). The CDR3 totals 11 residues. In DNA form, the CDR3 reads TGTGCCGGGGGACAGAATTCACCCCTCCACTTT. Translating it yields CAGGQNSPLHF.

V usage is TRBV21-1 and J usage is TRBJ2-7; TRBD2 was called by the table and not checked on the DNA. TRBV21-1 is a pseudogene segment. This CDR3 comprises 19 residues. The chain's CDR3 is CASSKERLAGAQSIYEQYF. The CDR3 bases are TGTGCCAGCAGCAAAGAGCGGCTAGCGGGGGCGCAATCTATCTACGAGCAGTACTTC.

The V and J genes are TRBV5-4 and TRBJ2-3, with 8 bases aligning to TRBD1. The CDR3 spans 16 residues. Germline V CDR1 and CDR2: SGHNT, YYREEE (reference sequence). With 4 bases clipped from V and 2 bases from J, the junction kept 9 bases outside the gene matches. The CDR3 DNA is TGTGCCAGCAGCCTTTACAGGGGGGCTAACACAGATACGCAGTATTTT. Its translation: CASSLYRGANTDTQYF. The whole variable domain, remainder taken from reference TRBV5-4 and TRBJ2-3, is ETGVTQSPTHLIKTRGQQVTLRCSSQSGHNTVSWYQQALGQGPQFIFQYYREEENGRGNFPPRFSGLQFPNYSSELNVNALELDDSALYLCASSLYRGANTDTQYFGPGTRLTVL.

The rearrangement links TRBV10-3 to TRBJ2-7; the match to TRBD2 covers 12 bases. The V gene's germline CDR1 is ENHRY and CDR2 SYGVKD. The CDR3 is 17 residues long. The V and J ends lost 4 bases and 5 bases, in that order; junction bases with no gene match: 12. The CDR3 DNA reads TGTGCCATCAGTGGGGGGGCGACTAGCGGGAGTGTAAACGAGCAGTACTTC. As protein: CAISGGATSGSVNEQYF.

The CDR3 DNA reads as TGCAGGGGGAGGGGTGGGGATGGCTACACCTTC. Amino acid sequence: CRGRGGDGYTF. V is TRBV20-1 and J is TRBJ1-2; D may be TRBD1 (5 bases). This CDR3 region has 11 residues. Germline V gene sequence: CDR1 DFQATT, CDR2 SNEGSKA (reference sequence).

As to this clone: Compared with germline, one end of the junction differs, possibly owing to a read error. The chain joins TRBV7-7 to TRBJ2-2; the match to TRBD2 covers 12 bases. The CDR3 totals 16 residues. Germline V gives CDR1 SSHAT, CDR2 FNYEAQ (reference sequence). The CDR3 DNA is TGTGCTAGCAGCGCTCGACTAGCGGGAGCAACCGGGGAGCTGTTTTTT. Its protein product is CASSARLAGATGELFF.

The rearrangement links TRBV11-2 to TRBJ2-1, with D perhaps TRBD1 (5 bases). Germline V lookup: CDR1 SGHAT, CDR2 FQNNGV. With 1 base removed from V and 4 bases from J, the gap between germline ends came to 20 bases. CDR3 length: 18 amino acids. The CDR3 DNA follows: TGTGCCAGCAGCTTAGGTTATCAGGGCAGCTATTCATACAATGAGCAGTTCTTC. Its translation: CASSLGYQGSYSYNEQFF.

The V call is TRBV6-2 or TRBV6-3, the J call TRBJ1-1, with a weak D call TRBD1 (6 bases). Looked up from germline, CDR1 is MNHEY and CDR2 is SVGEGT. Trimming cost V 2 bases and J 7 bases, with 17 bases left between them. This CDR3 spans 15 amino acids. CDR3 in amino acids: CASSYPLTGAGEAFF. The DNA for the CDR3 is TGTGCCAGCAGTTACCCATTGACGGGGGCGGGTGAAGCTTTCTTT.

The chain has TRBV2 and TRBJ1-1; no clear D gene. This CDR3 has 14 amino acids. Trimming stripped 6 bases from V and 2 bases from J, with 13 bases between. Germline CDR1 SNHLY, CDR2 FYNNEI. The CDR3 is CASRGITLNTEAFF. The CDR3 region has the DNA TGTGCCAGCAGGGGGATTACATTAAACACTGAAGCTTTCTTT.

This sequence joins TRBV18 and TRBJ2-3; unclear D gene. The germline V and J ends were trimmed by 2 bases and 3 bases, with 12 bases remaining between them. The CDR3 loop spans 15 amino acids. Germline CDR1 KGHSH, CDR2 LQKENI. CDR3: CASSPSGVRTDTQYF. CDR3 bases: TGTGCCAGCTCACCATCTGGGGTCAGGACAGATACGCAGTATTTT.

The CDR3 loop is CAWSVAGGAWETQYF. CDR3 DNA sequence: TGTGCCTGGAGTGTGGCGGGGGGGGCATGGGAGACCCAGTACTTC. The gene calls are TRBV30 and TRBJ2-5, with 9 positions matching TRBD2. V dropped 0 bases and J dropped 5; count of bases not matched to a gene: 7. CDR3 length: 15 amino acids. From germline, CDR1 is GTSNPN and CDR2 SVGIG (reference sequence).

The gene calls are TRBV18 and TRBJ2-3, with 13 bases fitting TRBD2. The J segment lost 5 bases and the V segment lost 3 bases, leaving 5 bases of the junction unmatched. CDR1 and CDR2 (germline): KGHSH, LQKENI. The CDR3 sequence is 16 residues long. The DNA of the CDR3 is TGTGCCAGCTCACCCGCGGGACTAGCGGGAAAAGATACGCAGTATTTT. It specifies CASSPAGLAGKDTQYF.

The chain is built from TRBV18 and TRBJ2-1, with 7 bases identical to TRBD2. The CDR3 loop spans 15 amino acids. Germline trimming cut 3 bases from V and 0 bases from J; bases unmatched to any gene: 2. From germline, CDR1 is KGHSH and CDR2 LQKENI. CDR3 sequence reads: CASSPTSPSYNEQFF. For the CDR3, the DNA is TGTGCCAGCTCACCGACTAGCCCCTCCTACAATGAGCAGTTCTTC.

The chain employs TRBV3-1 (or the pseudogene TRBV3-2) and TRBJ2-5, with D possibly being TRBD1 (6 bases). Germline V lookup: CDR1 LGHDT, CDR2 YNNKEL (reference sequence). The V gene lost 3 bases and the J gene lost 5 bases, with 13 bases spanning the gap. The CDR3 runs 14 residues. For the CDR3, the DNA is TGTGCCAGCAGCCAGGCAACAACAGGGGAGACCCAGTACTTC. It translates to CASSQATTGETQYF.

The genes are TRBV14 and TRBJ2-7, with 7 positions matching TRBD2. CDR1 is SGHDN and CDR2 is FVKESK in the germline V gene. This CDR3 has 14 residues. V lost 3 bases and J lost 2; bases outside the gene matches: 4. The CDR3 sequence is CASSHGREAYEQYF. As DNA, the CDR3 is TGTGCCAGCAGCCACGGACGGGAGGCCTACGAGCAGTACTTC.

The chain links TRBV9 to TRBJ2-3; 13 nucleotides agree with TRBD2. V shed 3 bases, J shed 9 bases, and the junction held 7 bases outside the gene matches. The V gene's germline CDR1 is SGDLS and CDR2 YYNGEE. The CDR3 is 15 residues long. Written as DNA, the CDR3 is TGTGCCAGCAGCGCACTAGCGGGAGGGTCAGGCACGCAGTATTTT. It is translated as CASSALAGGSGTQYF.